Below are 21 T cell receptor beta chains sequenced from a single sample in a study of early T cells in non-severe SARS-CoV-2 infection. TCRdb called the 5' RACE reads again in MiXCR, with one record for every CDR3 protein. Counted here are approximately 80,000 distinct CDR3 sequences, about 10% occurring once; the ten biggest clones make up 12%. This specimen consisted of whole blood, obtained at baseline. These receptor sequences come from an adult who was a healthcare worker with PCR-confirmed SARS-CoV-2 infection or an uninfected control (not recorded which).

V is TRBV10-3 and J is TRBJ1-6, with 9 bases that match TRBD1. This CDR3 has 16 residues. V was clipped by 0 bases and J by 9 bases; unmatched bases: 6. Per the germline V gene, CDR1 is ENHRY and CDR2 is SYGVKD. The CDR3: CAISESPTGGRSPLHF. In DNA, the CDR3 is TGTGCCATCAGTGAGTCGCCGACAGGGGGGCGTTCACCCCTCCACTTT.

The chain employs TRBV20-1 and TRBJ2-7; the D gene is possibly TRBD2 (6 bases). Germline CDR1 is DFQATT and CDR2 is SNEGSKA (reference sequence). The CDR3 contains 14 residues. The V gene lost 0 bases and the J gene lost 2 bases, with 11 bases spanning the gap. CDR3 region: CSARDLGGTYEQYF. The DNA of the CDR3 is TGCAGTGCTAGAGACCTGGGGGGAACCTACGAGCAGTACTTC.

The chain couples TRBV5-4 to TRBJ2-3, with 8 bases matching TRBD2. The germline V gene encodes CDR1 SGHNT and CDR2 YYREEE (reference sequence). The junction had 5 bases not matched to a gene; V was cut back by 2 bases and J by 3 bases. The CDR3 totals 15 residues. The CDR3 is CASSLAGVGTDTQYF. In nucleotides, the CDR3 is TGTGCCAGCAGCTTAGCGGGGGTCGGTACAGATACGCAGTATTTT.

The chain couples TRBV7-2 to TRBJ1-2, with D perhaps TRBD1 (6 bases). Germline V gives CDR1 SGHTA, CDR2 FQGNSA. The CDR3 consists of 14 residues. Trimming took 2 bases from V and 0 from J, leaving 7 bases between them. Here the CDR3 reads CASSLNRANYGYTF. The CDR3 nucleotides are TGTGCCAGCAGCTTAAACAGGGCTAACTATGGCTACACCTTC.

There are many counts of this clonotype. The V and J genes are TRBV2 and TRBJ2-3; either TRBD1 or TRBD2 may fit D (5 bases each). Germline assignment: CDR1 SNHLY and CDR2 FYNNEI. The length of the CDR3 is 17 residues. V was trimmed by 6 bases and J by 0 bases, leaving 19 bases between them. For the CDR3, the DNA is TGTGCCAGCAGACACGAAGCACGGGGCCCTAGCACAGATACGCAGTATTTT. Amino acids: CASRHEARGPSTDTQYF.

The V and J genes are TRBV7-3 and TRBJ1-1, with 8 bases fitting TRBD1. Germline values: CDR1 SGHTA, CDR2 FQGTGA. Unmatched junction bases numbered 11, after V lost 5 bases and J lost 9 bases. There are 14 residues in the CDR3. CDR3 bases: TGTGCCAGCAGCCCCCGGTTGGACAGGGTCAAAGCTTTCTTT. It specifies CASSPRLDRVKAFF.

Many counts were recorded for this clonotype. The V and J genes are TRBV9 and TRBJ2-5, with TRBD1 matching over 9 bases. This CDR3 region has 14 residues. Per the germline V gene, CDR1 is SGDLS and CDR2 is YYNGEE. The V and J ends lost 4 bases and 5 bases, in that order; junction bases with no gene match: 6. The CDR3 DNA reads as TGTGCCAGCAGCATCACAGGGGGCGGGGAGACCCAGTACTTC. Protein product: CASSITGGGETQYF.

This clonotype was detected ten times or more. Since no conserved phenylalanine or tryptophan closes the CDR3, a read error is the likely cause. It is unclear where the CDR3 begins or ends on the DNA, so no DNA is shown, and the CDR3 is as TCRdb lists it. The J gene is TRBJ2-1, the V gene TRBV12-3 or TRBV12-4; TRBD1, as called in the table, went unchecked against the DNA. The length of the CDR3 is 13 amino acids, counting both ends. The chain's CDR3 is CASSLSGGTGVRL.

The sample holds a few counts of this clonotype. The chain uses TRBV5-1 and TRBJ2-2, with D uncertain. Germline lookup yields CDR1 SGHRS and CDR2 YFSETQ. V lost 8 bases and J 3 bases, leaving 11 bases between the germline ends. This CDR3 is 13 amino acids long. The CDR3 region has the DNA TGCGCCAGTACCCCTGGGGACACCGGGGAGCTGTTTTTT. Residues: CASTPGDTGELFF.

This clonotype was recorded at least ten times. In DNA, the CDR3 is TGTGCCAGCAGCCCCCCGGTGCATGGCGGGGAGCTGTTTTTT. The encoded protein is CASSPPVHGGELFF. The V call is TRBV14, the J call TRBJ2-2; D is uncertain. Germline CDR1 reads SGHDN; CDR2 reads FVKESK. V was pared by 4 bases and J by 7 bases, with 13 bases between. The CDR3 sequence is 14 residues long.

This chain links TRBV10-3 with TRBJ2-7; 7 nucleotides agree with TRBD1. The CDR3 contains 14 residues. In germline, CDR1 is ENHRY, CDR2 SYGVKD. The J segment lost 6 bases and the V segment lost 6 bases, leaving 11 bases of the junction unmatched. This CDR3 reads CAIRAGTEFREQYF. The CDR3 DNA sequence: TGTGCCATCAGAGCCGGGACAGAGTTTCGCGAGCAGTACTTC.

This clonotype was counted a few times. The gene calls are TRBV20-1 and TRBJ2-5, with D perhaps matching TRBD1 (5 bases). The ends were cut back, 3 bases at V and 1 base at J, with 9 bases in the middle. Germline CDR1 reads DFQATT; CDR2 reads SNEGSKA (reference sequence). The CDR3 has 13 amino acids. CDR3 coding DNA: TGCAGTGCTAGTATGCAGGGCCAAGAGACCCAGTACTTC. Amino acid sequence: CSASMQGQETQYF.

This chain's CDR3 is CASSLPSRYNEQFF. CDR3 in DNA: TGTGCCAGCAGCTTGCCTAGCAGGTACAATGAGCAGTTCTTC. J is TRBJ2-1 and V is TRBV7-2; D is perhaps TRBD2 (5 bases). The V end was cut by 3 bases, the J end by 4 bases, with 10 bases between. This CDR3 has 14 residues. The germline CDR1 and CDR2 sequences are SGHTA and FQGNSA.

This clonotype was observed many times. The chain joins TRBV30 to TRBJ1-1; weak D call: TRBD1 (5 bases). V was pared by 5 bases and J by 4 bases, with 8 bases between. The CDR3 contains 11 residues. CDR1 and CDR2 from the germline V gene are GTSNPN and SVGIG (reference sequence). The CDR3 sequence: CAWYGGTEAFF. In nucleotides, the CDR3 is TGTGCCTGGTACGGGGGCACTGAAGCTTTCTTT.

This clonotype has only a few counts. The V gene is TRBV5-4, the J gene TRBJ2-1; D ambiguous. The germline gives CDR1 SGHNT, CDR2 YYREEE (reference sequence). This CDR3 contains 14 residues. The V gene lost 5 bases and the J gene lost 7 bases, with 16 bases spanning the gap. Here the CDR3 DNA reads TGTGCCAGCAGTGCGGAACGTCTACTGAATGAGCAGTTCTTC. This codes for CASSAERLLNEQFF.

This clonotype has ten or more counts. V gene TRBV11-2 combines with J gene TRBJ1-2; TRBD1 agrees at 10 bases. The ends lost 3 bases at V and 6 bases at J; junction bases unmatched: 16. The CDR3 has 18 amino acids. Germline CDR1 is SGHAT and CDR2 is FQNNGV. In DNA form, the CDR3 reads TGTGCCAGCAGCTTTAAAGGGGGACAGGGGATGAGGAATGATGGCTACACCTTC. As protein: CASSFKGGQGMRNDGYTF.

This rearrangement joins TRBV6-6 to TRBJ1-6; the D is unclear. The CDR3 runs to 13 residues. Germline lookup yields CDR1 MNHNY and CDR2 SVGAGI (reference sequence). V lost 7 bases and J 10 bases, leaving 14 bases between the germline ends. Here the CDR3 reads CASKRGAESPLHF. CDR3 in DNA: TGTGCCAGCAAGCGGGGAGCGGAATCACCCCTCCACTTT.

The rearrangement uses TRBV5-1 and TRBJ1-6; unclear D gene. This CDR3 spans 15 amino acids. V was clipped by 2 bases and J by 7 bases, with 13 bases between them. Germline assignment: CDR1 SGHRS and CDR2 YFSETQ. The CDR3 reads CASSLYGPLNSPLHF. DNA of the CDR3: TGCGCCAGCAGCTTATATGGACCCCTGAATTCACCCCTCCACTTT. Filled out from reference TRBV5-1 and TRBJ1-6, the complete variable domain reads KAGVTQTPRYLIKTRGQQVTLSCSPISGHRSVSWYQQTPGQGLQFLFEYFSETQRNKGNFPGRFSGRQFSNSRSEMNVSTLELGDSALYLCASSLYGPLNSPLHFGNGTRLTVT.

The gene calls are TRBV12-3 or TRBV12-4 and TRBJ2-1; no clear D gene. Trimming left V 3 bases short and J 9 bases short, with 15 bases between. The CDR3 has 14 amino acids. CDR3: CASSLIINKGEQFF. For the CDR3, the DNA is TGTGCCAGCAGTTTGATCATCAATAAGGGTGAGCAGTTCTTC.

This clonotype has at least ten counts. This chain connects TRBV12-3 or TRBV12-4 to TRBJ1-1; possibly TRBD1 for D (5 bases). V lost 7 bases to trimming and J lost 6 bases, with 18 bases between them. The CDR3 spans 14 residues. The CDR3 DNA reads as TGTGCCAGCACCACTGCCCAACCGGGGGCTGAAGCTTTCTTT. Its translation: CASTTAQPGAEAFF.

J is TRBJ1-6 and V is TRBV12-3 or TRBV12-4; D is unresolved. The CDR3 is made up of 12 amino acids. Between the trimmed V and J ends, which lost 3 bases and 10 bases, there was a span of 7 bases. CDR3 sequence: CASSLDGSPLHF. CDR3 nucleotides: TGTGCCAGCAGTTTGGATGGATCACCCCTCCACTTT.